A selection of T cell receptor beta chains follows, all from one sample in a study of blood T cell repertoires in COVID-19. Profiling relied on immunoSEQ multiplex PCR, and the TCRdb table lists in-frame clones only, not all of them. The sample holds fewer than 200,000 clones, about 83% seen once. Sequencing was done on a sample of peripheral blood. The source of these receptors is a woman of 80 years or more with acute or convalescent COVID-19. Both conserved end residues are part of each CDR3. A D gene is named only where the DNA matches it firmly. Part of the rows lack a size; the others show once, few, many or a class for expanded clones.

TRBV2	TRBJ2-5	TRBD1	NA	CASRPGTVETQYF	TGTGCCAGCAGGCCCGGGACAGTAGAGACCCAGTACTTC
TRBV28	TRBJ2-1	NA	NA	CASSSPHYAPDEQFF	TGTGCCAGCAGTTCCCCCCACTACGCGCCCGATGAGCAGTTCTTC
TRBV6-5	TRBJ2-7	NA	NA	CASSFTYSRIYEQYF	TGTGCCAGCAGCTTTACCTACAGTAGAATCTACGAGCAGTACTTC
TRBV6-5	TRBJ2-7	NA	NA	CASSYSRLHEQYF	TGTGCCAGCAGCTACTCGCGGCTCCACGAGCAGTACTTC
TRBV29-1	TRBJ1-4	TRBD1	NA	CSVARQGRGNEKLFF	TGCAGCGTGGCCCGACAGGGTAGAGGGAATGAAAAACTGTTTTTT
TRBV24-1	TRBJ2-5	TRBD1	NA	CATSQPGTGYQETQYF	TGTGCCACCAGCCAACCCGGGACAGGGTACCAAGAGACCCAGTACTTC
TRBV7-3	TRBJ2-5	NA	many	CASSLLGGAQETQYF	TGTGCCAGCAGCTTACTCGGCGGGGCCCAAGAGACCCAGTACTTC
TRBV10-1	TRBJ2-3	TRBD1	NA	CASSSRLGQGADTQYF	TGCGCCAGCAGTTCTCGACTCGGACAGGGGGCAGATACGCAGTATTTT
TRBV11-2	TRBJ2-1	NA	NA	CASSFRDRALAGANEQFF	TGTGCCAGCAGCTTCCGGGACAGGGCATTAGCGGGAGCCAATGAGCAGTTCTTC
TRBV28	TRBJ1-4	NA	NA	CASSLGLGGLDEKLFF	TGTGCCAGCAGTTTAGGGTTGGGGGGGCTCGATGAAAAACTGTTTTTT
TRBV28	TRBJ2-1	NA	NA	CASRGRGGNEQFF	TGTGCCAGCCGGGGAAGGGGAGGCAATGAGCAGTTCTTC
TRBV6-5	TRBJ1-6	NA	NA	CASKRGAYNSPLHF	TGTGCCAGCAAGAGAGGTGCCTATAATTCACCCCTCCACTTT
TRBV6-5	TRBJ1-3	NA	once	CAILRGGSSGNTIYF	TGTGCCATTCTTCGTGGAGGGAGCTCTGGAAACACCATATATTTT
TRBV6-2/TRBV6-3	TRBJ2-5	NA	NA	CASSYSAANQETQYF	TGTGCCAGCAGTTACTCGGCGGCCAATCAAGAGACCCAGTACTTC
TRBV30	TRBJ2-5	NA	NA	CAWSAGQETQYF	TGTGCCTGGAGTGCCGGCCAAGAGACCCAGTACTTC
TRBV6-5	TRBJ1-1	NA	NA	CASRQQGGGTEAFF	TGTGCCAGCAGACAACAGGGTGGTGGCACTGAAGCTTTCTTT
TRBV3-1/TRBV3-2	TRBJ1-1	NA	NA	CASSHPASEAFF	TGTGCCAGCAGCCATCCCGCATCTGAGGCTTTCTTT
TRBV21-1	TRBJ2-2	NA	NA	CASSKVPGEGTGELFF	TGTGCCAGCAGCAAAGTTCCGGGAGAGGGCACCGGGGAGCTGTTTTTT
TRBV9	TRBJ2-3	NA	NA	CASSSGEITDTQYF	TGTGCCAGCAGCTCAGGCGAGATCACAGATACGCAGTATTTT
TRBV2	TRBJ1-2	NA	few	CASGGPGPNYGYTF	TGTGCCAGTGGGGGCCCCGGGCCTAACTATGGCTACACCTTC
TRBV30	TRBJ2-7	NA	NA	CAWSREILRDEQYF	TGTGCCTGGAGCCGGGAAATACTTCGGGACGAGCAGTACTTC
TRBV5-1	TRBJ2-3	NA	NA	CASSLEGADTQYF	TGCGCCAGCAGCTTGGAGGGGGCAGATACGCAGTATTTT
TRBV15	TRBJ1-1	NA	NA	CATSRGTEGAFF	TGTGCCACCAGCAGAGGGACAGAGGGAGCTTTCTTT
TRBV5-1	TRBJ1-1	NA	NA	CASSFTEGTEAFF	TGCGCCAGCAGCTTCACGGAGGGCACTGAAGCTTTCTTT
TRBV5-1	TRBJ1-6	NA	NA	CASSLDSINSPLHF	TGCGCCAGCAGCTTGGATTCTATTAATTCACCCCTCCACTTT
TRBV24-1	TRBJ2-1	TRBD2	NA	CATSDFSGGVNEQFF	TGTGCCACCAGTGATTTTAGCGGGGGGGTCAATGAGCAGTTCTTC
TRBV7-8	TRBJ2-3	NA	NA	CASSLARAADTQYF	TGTGCCAGCAGCTTAGCCAGGGCGGCAGATACGCAGTATTTT
TRBV25-1	TRBJ2-3	NA	NA	CASSSYEADTQYF	TGTGCCAGCAGTTCGTACGAGGCAGATACGCAGTATTTT
TRBV12-3/TRBV12-4	TRBJ1-5	NA	NA	CASRQDSNQPQHF	TGTGCCAGCAGACAGGATAGCAATCAGCCCCAGCATTTT
TRBV10-3	TRBJ1-1	NA	NA	CAISDRGTEAFF	TGTGCCATCAGTGACAGGGGCACTGAAGCTTTCTTT
TRBV28	TRBJ2-2	NA	NA	CASSFISYTGELFF	TGTGCCAGCAGTTTTATCTCTTACACCGGGGAGCTGTTTTTT
TRBV7-2	TRBJ2-3	TRBD2	NA	CASSRGGRSSTDTQYF	TGTGCCAGCAGCCGCGGGGGGAGATCTAGCACAGATACGCAGTATTTT
TRBV3-1/TRBV3-2	TRBJ2-4	NA	NA	CASSQPLIGGLENIQYF	TGTGCCAGCAGCCAACCATTGATCGGAGGGCTTGAAAACATTCAGTACTTC
TRBV5-4	TRBJ2-7	NA	few	CASSLTQSTPSDF	TGTGCCAGCAGCTTGACACAGTCCACCCCCAGTGACTTC
TRBV9	TRBJ1-1	NA	NA	CASSPRIGGNTEAFF	TGTGCCAGCAGCCCTAGAATAGGGGGTAACACTGAAGCTTTCTTT
TRBV5-4	TRBJ1-2	NA	NA	CASTDGEQAGDGYTF	TGTGCCAGCACCGACGGAGAACAGGCCGGCGATGGCTACACCTTC
TRBV6-4	TRBJ1-2	NA	NA	CASSRETGYGYTF	TGTGCCAGCAGTCGGGAGACGGGGTATGGCTACACCTTC
TRBV3-1/TRBV3-2	TRBJ1-6	TRBD1	NA	CASSQGRGDSPLHF	TGTGCCAGCAGCCAGGGCAGGGGGGATTCACCCCTCCACTTT
TRBV19	TRBJ2-5	TRBD2	NA	CASSIQLAGGPQETQYF	TGTGCCAGTAGTATTCAACTAGCGGGAGGGCCTCAAGAGACCCAGTACTTC